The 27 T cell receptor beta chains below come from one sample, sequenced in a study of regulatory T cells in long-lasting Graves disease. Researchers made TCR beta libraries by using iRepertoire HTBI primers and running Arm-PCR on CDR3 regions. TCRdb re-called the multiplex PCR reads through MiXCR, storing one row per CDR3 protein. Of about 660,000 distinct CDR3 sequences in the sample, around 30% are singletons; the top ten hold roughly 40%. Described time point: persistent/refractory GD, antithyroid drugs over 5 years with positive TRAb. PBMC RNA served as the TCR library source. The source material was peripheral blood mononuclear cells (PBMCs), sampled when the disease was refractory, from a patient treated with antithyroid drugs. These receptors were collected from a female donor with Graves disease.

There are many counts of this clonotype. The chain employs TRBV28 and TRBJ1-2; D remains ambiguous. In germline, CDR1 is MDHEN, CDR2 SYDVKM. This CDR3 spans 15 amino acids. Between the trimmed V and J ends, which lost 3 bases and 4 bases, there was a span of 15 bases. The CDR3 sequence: CASSFYRLGSYGYTF. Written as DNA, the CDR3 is TGTGCCAGCAGTTTCTATCGGCTCGGATCCTATGGCTACACCTTC.

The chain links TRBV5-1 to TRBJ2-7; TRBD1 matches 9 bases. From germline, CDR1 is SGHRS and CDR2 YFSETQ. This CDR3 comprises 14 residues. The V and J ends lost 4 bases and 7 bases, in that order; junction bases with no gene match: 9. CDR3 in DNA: TGCGCCAGCAGCGTCGGGACAGGGCCTCGGGAGCAGTACTTC. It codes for CASSVGTGPREQYF. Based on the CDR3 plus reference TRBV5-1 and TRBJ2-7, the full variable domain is KAGVTQTPRYLIKTRGQQVTLSCSPISGHRSVSWYQQTPGQGLQFLFEYFSETQRNKGNFPGRFSGRQFSNSRSEMNVSTLELGDSALYLCASSVGTGPREQYFGPGTRLTVT.

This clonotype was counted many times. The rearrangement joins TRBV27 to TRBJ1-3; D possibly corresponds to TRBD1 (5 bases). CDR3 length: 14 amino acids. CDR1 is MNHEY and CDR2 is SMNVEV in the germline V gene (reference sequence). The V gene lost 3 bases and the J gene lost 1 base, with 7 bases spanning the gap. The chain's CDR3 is CASSFGGSGNTIYF. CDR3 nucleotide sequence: TGTGCCAGCAGTTTTGGGGGTTCTGGAAACACCATATATTTT.

In DNA form, the CDR3 reads TGTGCCAGCAGCTTATTCCGGGACAGGGATCTTGAGCAGTTCTTC. Residues: CASSLFRDRDLEQFF. V and J are TRBV11-3 and TRBJ2-1, with 9 bases aligning to TRBD1. The CDR3 sequence is 15 residues long. Trimming cost V 2 bases and J 9 bases; bases outside gene matches: 8. Germline CDR1 and CDR2: SGHNT and YENEEA.

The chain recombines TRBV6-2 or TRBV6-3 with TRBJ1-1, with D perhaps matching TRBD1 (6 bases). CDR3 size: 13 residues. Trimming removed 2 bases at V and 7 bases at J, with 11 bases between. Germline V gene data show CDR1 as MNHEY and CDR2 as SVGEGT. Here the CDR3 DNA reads TGTGCCAGCAGTTACGGGGAGGGGGTTGAAGCTTTCTTT. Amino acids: CASSYGEGVEAFF.

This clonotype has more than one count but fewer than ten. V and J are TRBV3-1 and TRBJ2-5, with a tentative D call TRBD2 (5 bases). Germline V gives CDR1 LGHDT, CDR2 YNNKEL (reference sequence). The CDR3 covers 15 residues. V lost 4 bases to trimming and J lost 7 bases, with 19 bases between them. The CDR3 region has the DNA TGTGCCAGCAGCCTCGACGCGGGTTACGGAGGGACCCAGTACTTC. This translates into CASSLDAGYGGTQYF.

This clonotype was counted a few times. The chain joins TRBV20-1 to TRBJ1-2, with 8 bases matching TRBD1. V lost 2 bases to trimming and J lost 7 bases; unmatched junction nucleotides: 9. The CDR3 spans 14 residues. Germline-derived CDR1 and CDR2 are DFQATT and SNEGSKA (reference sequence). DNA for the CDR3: TGCAGTGCTAGAAGCATGCAGGGGGCTAGTGGCTACACCTTC. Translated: CSARSMQGASGYTF.

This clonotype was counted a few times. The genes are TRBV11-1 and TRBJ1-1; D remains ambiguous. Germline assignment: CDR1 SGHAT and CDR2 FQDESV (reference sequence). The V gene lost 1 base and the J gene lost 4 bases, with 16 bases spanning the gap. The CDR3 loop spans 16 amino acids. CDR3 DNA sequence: TGTGCCAGCAGCTTAGGACGGACCCCCGGTGTCACTGAAGCTTTCTTT. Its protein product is CASSLGRTPGVTEAFF.

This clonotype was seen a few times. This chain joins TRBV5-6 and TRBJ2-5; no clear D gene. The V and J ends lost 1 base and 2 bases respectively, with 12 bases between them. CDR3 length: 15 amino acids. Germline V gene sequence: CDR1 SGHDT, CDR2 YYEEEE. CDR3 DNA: TGTGCCAGCAGCTTGATCGGACGGCTACAAGAGACCCAGTACTTC. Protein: CASSLIGRLQETQYF. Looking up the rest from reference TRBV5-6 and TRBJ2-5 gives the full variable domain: DAGVTQSPTHLIKTRGQQVTLRCSPKSGHDTVSWYQQALGQGPQFIFQYYEEEERQRGNFPDRFSGHQFPNYSSELNVNALLLGDSALYLCASSLIGRLQETQYFGPGTRLLVL.

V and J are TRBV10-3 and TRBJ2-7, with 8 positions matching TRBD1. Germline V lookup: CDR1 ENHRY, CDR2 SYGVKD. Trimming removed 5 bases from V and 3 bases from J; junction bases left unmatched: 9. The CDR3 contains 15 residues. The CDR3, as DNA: TGTGCCATCAGTCCCGGACAGGGAAGGAACTACGAGCAGTACTTC. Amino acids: CAISPGQGRNYEQYF.

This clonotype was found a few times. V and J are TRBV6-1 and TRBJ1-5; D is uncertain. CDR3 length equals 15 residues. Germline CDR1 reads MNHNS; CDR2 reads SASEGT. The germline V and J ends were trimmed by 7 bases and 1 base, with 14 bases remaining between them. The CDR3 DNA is TGTGCCAGCACCCACCCCGTAACAAGCAATCAGCCCCAGCATTTT. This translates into CASTHPVTSNQPQHF.

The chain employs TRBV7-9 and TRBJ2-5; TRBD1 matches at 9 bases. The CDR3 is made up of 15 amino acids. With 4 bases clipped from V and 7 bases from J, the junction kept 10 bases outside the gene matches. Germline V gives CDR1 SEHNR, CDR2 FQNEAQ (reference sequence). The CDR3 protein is CASSSATGQGGTQYF. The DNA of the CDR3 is TGTGCCAGCAGCTCCGCGACGGGACAGGGCGGGACCCAGTACTTC.

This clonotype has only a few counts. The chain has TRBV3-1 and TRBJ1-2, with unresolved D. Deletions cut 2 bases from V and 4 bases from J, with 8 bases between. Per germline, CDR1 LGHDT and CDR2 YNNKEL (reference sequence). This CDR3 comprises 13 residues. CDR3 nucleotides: TGTGCCAGCAGCCAATGGACGGGCTATGGCTACACCTTC. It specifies CASSQWTGYGYTF.

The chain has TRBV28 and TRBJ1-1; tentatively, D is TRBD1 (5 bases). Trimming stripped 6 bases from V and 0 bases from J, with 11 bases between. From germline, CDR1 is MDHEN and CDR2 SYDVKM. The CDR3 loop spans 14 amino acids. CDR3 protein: CASSGGGLNTEAFF. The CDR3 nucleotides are TGTGCCAGCAGCGGGGGGGGGTTGAACACTGAAGCTTTCTTT. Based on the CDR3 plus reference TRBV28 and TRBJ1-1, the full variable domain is DVKVTQSSRYLVKRTGEKVFLECVQDMDHENMFWYRQDPGLGLRLIYFSYDVKMKEKGDIPEGYSVSREKKERFSLILESASTNQTSMYLCASSGGGLNTEAFFGQGTRLTVV.

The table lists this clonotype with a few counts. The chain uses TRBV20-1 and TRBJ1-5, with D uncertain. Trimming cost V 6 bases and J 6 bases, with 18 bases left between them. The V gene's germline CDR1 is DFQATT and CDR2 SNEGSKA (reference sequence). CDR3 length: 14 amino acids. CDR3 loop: CSAVGVGVGQPQHF. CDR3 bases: TGCAGTGCCGTTGGAGTGGGTGTAGGTCAGCCCCAGCATTTT.

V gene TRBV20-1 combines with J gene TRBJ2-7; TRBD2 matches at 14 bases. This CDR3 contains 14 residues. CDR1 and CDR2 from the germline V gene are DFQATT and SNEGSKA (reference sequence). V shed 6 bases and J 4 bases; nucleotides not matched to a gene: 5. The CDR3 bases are TGCAGTGCCCCCGGGACTAGCGGGAGTTACGAGCAGTACTTC. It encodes CSAPGTSGSYEQYF.

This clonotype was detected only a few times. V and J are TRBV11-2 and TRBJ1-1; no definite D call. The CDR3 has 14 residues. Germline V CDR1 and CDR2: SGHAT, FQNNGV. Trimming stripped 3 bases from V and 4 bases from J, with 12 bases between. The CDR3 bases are TGTGCCAGCAGCTTCCGGGCTGTAGGCACTGAAGCTTTCTTT. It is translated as CASSFRAVGTEAFF.

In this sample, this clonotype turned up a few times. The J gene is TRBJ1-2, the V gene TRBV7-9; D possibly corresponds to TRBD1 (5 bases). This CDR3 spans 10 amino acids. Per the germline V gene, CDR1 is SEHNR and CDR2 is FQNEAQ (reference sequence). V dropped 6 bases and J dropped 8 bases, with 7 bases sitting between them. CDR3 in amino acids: CASSGAGYTF. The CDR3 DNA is TGTGCCAGCAGTGGGGCCGGCTACACCTTC.

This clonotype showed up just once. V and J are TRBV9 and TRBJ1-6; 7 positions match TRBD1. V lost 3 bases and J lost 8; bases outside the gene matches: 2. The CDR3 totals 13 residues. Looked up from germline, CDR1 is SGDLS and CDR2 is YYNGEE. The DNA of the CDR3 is TGTGCCAGCAGCGGCGGGACAGATTCACCCCTCCACTTT. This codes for CASSGGTDSPLHF.

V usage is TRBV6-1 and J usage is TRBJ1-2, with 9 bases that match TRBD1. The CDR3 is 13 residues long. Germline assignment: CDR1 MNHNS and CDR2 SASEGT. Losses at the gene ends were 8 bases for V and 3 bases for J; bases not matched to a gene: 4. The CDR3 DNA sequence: TGTGCCAGCGGCCGGACAGGGGACTATGGCTACACCTTC. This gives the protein CASGRTGDYGYTF.

In DNA form, the CDR3 reads TGTGCCAGCAGTTACTCGGGGGGCAGGGGGTCACCCCTCCACTTT. Amino acid sequence: CASSYSGGRGSPLHF. The chain carries TRBV6-2 or TRBV6-3 and TRBJ1-6; TRBD1 matches 7 bases. The CDR3 runs 15 residues. The germline V gene has CDR1 MNHEY and CDR2 SVGEGT. After removal of 0 bases from V and 10 bases from J, the junction contained 6 bases not matched to a gene.

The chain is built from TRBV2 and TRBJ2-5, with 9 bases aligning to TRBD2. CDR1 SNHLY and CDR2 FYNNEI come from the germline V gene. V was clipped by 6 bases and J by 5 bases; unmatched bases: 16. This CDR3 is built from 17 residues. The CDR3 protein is CASSLRLAGAQRETQYF. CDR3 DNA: TGTGCCAGCAGCCTTCGGTTAGCGGGAGCCCAGAGGGAGACCCAGTACTTC.

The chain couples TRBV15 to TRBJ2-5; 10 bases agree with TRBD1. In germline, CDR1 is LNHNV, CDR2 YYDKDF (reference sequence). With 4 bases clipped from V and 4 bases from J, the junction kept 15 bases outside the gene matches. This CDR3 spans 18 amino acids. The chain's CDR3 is CATSTQAPGQGGRETQYF. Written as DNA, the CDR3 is TGTGCCACCAGCACCCAAGCCCCTGGACAGGGGGGTCGAGAGACCCAGTACTTC.

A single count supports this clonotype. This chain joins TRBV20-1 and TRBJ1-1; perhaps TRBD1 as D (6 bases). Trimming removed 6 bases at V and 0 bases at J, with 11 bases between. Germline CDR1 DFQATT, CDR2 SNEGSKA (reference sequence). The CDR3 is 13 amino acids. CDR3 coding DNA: TGCAGTGCGGCCGGGGGCCTGAACACTGAAGCTTTCTTT. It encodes CSAAGGLNTEAFF.

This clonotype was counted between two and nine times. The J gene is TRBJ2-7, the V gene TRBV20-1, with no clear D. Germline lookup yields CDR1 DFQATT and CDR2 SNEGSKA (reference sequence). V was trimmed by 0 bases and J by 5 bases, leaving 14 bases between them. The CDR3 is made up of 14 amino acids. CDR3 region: CSARDIIRHDEQYF. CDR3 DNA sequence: TGCAGTGCTAGAGATATAATCCGGCACGACGAGCAGTACTTC.

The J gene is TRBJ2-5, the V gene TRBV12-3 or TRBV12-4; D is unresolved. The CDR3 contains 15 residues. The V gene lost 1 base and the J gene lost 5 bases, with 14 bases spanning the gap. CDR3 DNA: TGTGCCAGCAGTTTAGGGATAGGCACCCAGGAGACCCAGTACTTC. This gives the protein CASSLGIGTQETQYF.

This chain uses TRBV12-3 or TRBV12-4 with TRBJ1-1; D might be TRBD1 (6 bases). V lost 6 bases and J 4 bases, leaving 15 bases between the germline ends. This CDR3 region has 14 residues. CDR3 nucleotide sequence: TGTGCCAGCAGGCTCGGCGGGGGCGTCACTGAAGCTTTCTTT. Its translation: CASRLGGGVTEAFF.